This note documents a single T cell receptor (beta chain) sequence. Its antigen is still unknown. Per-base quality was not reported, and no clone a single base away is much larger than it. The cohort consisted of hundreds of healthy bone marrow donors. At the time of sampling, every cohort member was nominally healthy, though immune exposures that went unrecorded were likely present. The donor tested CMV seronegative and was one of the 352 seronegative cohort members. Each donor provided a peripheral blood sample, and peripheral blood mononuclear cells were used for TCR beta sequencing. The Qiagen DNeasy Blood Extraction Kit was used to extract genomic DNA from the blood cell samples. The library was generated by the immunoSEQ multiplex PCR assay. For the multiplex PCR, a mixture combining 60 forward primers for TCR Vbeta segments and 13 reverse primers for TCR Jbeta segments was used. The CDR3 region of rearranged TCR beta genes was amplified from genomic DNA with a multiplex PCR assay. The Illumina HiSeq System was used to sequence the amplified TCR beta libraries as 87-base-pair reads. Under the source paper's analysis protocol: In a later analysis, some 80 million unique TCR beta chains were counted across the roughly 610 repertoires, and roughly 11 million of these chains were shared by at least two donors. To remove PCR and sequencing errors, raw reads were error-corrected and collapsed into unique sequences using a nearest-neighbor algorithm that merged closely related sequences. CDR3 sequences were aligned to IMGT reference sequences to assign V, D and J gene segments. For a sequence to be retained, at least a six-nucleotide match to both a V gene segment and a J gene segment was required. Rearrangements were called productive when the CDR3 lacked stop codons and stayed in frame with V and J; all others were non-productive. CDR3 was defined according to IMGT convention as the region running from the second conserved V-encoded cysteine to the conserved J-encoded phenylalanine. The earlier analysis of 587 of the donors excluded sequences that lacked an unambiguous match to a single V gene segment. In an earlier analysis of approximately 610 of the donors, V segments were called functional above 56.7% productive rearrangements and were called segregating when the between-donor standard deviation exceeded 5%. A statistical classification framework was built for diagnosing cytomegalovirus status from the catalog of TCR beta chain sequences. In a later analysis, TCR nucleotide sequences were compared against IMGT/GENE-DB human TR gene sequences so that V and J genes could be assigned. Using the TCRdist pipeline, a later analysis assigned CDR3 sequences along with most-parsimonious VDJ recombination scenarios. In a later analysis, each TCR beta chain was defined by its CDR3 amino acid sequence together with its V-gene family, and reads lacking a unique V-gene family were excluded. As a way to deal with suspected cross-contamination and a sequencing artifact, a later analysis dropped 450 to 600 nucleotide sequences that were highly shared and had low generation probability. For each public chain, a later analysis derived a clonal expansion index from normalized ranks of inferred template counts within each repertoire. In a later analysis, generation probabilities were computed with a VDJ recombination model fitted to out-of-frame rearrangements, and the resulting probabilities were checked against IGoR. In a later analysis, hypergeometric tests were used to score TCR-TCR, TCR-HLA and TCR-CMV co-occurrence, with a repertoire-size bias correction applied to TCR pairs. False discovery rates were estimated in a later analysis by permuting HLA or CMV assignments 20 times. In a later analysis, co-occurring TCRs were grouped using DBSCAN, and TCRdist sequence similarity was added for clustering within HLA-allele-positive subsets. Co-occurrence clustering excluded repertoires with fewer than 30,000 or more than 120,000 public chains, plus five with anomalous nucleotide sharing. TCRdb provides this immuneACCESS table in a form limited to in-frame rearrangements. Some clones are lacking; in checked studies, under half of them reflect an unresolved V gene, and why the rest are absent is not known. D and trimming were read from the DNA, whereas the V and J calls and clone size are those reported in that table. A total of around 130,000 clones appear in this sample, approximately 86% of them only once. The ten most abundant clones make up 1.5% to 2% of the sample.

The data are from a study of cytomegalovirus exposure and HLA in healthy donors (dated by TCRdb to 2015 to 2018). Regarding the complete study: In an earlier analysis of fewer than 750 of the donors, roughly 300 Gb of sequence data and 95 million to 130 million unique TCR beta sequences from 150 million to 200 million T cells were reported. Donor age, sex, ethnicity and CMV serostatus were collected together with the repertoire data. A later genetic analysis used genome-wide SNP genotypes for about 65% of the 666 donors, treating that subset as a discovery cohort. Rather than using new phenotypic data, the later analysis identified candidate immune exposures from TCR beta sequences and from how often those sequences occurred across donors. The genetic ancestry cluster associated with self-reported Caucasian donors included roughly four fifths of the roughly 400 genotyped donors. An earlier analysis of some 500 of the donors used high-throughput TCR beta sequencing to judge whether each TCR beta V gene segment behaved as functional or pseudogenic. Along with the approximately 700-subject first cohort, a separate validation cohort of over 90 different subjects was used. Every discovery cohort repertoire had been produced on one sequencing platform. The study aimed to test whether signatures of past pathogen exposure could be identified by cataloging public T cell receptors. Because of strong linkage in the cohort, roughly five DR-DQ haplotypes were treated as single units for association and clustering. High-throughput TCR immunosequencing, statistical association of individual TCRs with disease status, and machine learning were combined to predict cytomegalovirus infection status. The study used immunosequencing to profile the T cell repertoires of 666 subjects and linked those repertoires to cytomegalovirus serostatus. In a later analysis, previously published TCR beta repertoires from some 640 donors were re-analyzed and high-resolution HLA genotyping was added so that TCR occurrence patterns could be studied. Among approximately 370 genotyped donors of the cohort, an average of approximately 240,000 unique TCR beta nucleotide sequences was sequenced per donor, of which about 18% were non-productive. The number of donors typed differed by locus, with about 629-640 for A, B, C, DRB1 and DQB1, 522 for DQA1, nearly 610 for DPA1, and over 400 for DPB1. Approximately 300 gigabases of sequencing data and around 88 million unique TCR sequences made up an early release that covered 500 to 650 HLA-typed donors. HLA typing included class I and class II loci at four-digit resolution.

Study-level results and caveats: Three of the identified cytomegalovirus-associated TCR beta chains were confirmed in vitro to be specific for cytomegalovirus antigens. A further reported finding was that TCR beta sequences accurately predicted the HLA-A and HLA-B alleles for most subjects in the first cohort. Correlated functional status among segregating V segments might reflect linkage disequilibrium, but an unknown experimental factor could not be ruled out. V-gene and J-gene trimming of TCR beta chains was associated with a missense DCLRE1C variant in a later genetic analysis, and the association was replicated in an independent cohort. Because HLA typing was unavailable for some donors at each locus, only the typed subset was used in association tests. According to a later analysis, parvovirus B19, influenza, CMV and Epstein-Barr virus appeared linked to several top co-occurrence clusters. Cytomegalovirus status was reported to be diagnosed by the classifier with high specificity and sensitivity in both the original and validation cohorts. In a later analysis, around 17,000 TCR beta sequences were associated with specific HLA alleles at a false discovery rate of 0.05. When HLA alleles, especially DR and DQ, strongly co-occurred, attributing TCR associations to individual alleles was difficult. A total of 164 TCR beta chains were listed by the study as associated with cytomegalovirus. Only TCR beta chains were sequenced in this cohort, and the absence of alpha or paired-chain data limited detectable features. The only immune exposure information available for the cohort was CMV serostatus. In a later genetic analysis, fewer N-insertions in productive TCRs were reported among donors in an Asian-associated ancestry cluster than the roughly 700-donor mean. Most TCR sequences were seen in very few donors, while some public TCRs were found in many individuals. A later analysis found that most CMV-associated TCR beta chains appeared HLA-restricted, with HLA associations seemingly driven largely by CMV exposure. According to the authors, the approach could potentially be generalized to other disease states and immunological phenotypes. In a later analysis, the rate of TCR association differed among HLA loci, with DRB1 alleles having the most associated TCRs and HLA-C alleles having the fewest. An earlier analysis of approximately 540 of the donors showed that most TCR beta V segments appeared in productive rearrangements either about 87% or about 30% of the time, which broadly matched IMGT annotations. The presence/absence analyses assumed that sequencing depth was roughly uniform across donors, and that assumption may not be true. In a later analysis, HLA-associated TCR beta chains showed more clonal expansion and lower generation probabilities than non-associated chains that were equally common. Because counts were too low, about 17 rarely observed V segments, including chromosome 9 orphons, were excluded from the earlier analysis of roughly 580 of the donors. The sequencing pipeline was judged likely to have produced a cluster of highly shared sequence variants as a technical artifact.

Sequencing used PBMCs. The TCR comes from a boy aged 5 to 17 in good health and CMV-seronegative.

DNA sequence: TGTGCCAGCAGTTTTTTCGGGGATACGCAGTATTTT. Its translation is CASSFFGDTQYF. Here the chain combines TRBV27 and TRBJ2-3; confidence is insufficient to name the D gene. The germline V gene (reference sequence) specifies MNHEY as CDR1 and SMNVEV as CDR2. V loses 3 bases of germline sequence and J loses 6 bases, and the interval between the two ends is 7 bases. The cysteine opens and the phenylalanine closes a CDR3 of 12 amino acids. Only the CDR3 region is kept as DNA, spanning 36 bases read in frame from base 1.